This is a list of T cell receptor beta chains from one sample in a study of CD8 T cells in ankylosing spondylitis. TCRdb reanalysed the 5' RACE reads using MiXCR and keeps one entry per CDR3 protein. Of about 460,000 distinct CDR3 sequences listed, about 5% are singletons. The sequenced sample consisted of blood, either unsorted or a sorted T cell fraction (not recorded which). The origin of the receptors is a male donor with ankylosing spondylitis. Both conserved end residues are part of each CDR3. D genes are given only for firm matches. The size entry is marked missing in some rows and otherwise reads once, few, many or a size class.

13	TRBV19	-	many	TRBJ2-1	CASKKVGGIEQFF	TGTGCCAGTAAGAAGGTAGGGGGTATTGAGCAGTTCTTC
14	TRBV20-1	TRBD2	many	TRBJ2-5	CSARERLAGATQYF	TGCAGTGCTAGAGAGCGACTAGCGGGAGCCACCCAGTACTTC
14	TRBV12-3/TRBV12-4	-	many	TRBJ2-5	CASSSFPLIETQYF	TGTGCCAGCAGTTCCTTTCCTCTTATCGAGACCCAGTACTTC
13	TRBV7-9	-	many	TRBJ2-1	CASSFEEGNEQFF	TGTGCCAGCAGCTTTGAGGAAGGCAATGAGCAGTTCTTC
13	TRBV6-1	-	many	TRBJ1-3	CASSPQLRNTIYF	TGTGCCAGCAGCCCTCAATTGAGGAACACCATATATTTT
14	TRBV29-1	TRBD2	many	TRBJ2-7	CSFARTSGTHEQYF	TGCAGCTTTGCTCGGACTAGCGGGACCCACGAGCAGTACTTC
14	TRBV27	TRBD1	many	TRBJ1-1	CASSLNRGRTEAFF	TGTGCCAGCAGCCTGAACAGGGGCCGCACTGAAGCTTTCTTT
14	TRBV20-1	-	many	TRBJ1-2	CSAWTGGTNYGYTF	TGCAGTGCCTGGACTGGGGGGACTAACTATGGCTACACCTTC
15	TRBV11-2	TRBD2	-	TRBJ2-2	CASSNRGGITGELFF	TGTGCCAGCAGCAACCGGGGGGGAATTACGGGGGAGCTGTTTTTT
13	TRBV29-1	TRBD2	many	TRBJ2-7	CSVAAGGRYEQYF	TGCAGCGTTGCAGCGGGGGGTCGTTACGAGCAGTACTTC
18	TRBV5-1	TRBD1	many	TRBJ2-2	CASSATGTGRSNTGELFF	TGCGCCAGCAGCGCGACCGGGACAGGTCGGTCGAACACCGGGGAGCTGTTTTTT
12	TRBV5-1	-	many	TRBJ1-1	CASSMTSAEAFF	TGCGCCAGCAGCATGACCAGCGCTGAAGCTTTCTTT
15	TRBV9	-	many	TRBJ2-1	CASSGPILSYNEQFF	TGTGCCAGCAGCGGGCCGATTCTCTCCTACAATGAGCAGTTCTTC
13	TRBV11-3	-	-	TRBJ1-1	CASTSQGYTEAFF	TGTGCCAGCACCTCACAAGGGTACACTGAAGCTTTCTTT
15	TRBV7-2	-	-	TRBJ2-7	CASSASPRRGYEQYF	TGTGCCAGCAGCGCCTCTCCGCGGAGAGGGTACGAGCAGTACTTC
17	TRBV5-1	TRBD1	-	TRBJ1-2	CASSPTQGMEVFYGYTF	TGCGCCAGCAGCCCCACACAGGGGATGGAGGTATTTTATGGCTACACCTTC
14	TRBV6-5	TRBD2	many	TRBJ2-1	CASSWGGERNEQFF	TGTGCCAGCAGTTGGGGGGGGGAGAGGAATGAGCAGTTCTTC
14	TRBV6-1	-	many	TRBJ1-2	CASSDIGQPYGYTF	TGTGCCAGCAGTGACATCGGACAGCCCTATGGCTACACCTTC
15	TRBV7-2	TRBD2	-	TRBJ2-3	CASRGLAGGDDTQYF	TGTGCCAGCAGGGGACTAGCGGGAGGTGATGATACGCAGTATTTT
13	TRBV4-1	-	many	TRBJ2-3	CASSQDEGLPQYF	TGCGCCAGCAGCCAAGATGAGGGGCTCCCGCAGTATTTT
15	TRBV20-1	-	few	TRBJ2-3	CSATRQEGVTDTQYF	TGCAGTGCTACTCGACAGGAGGGGGTAACAGATACGCAGTATTTT
15	TRBV11-2	-	many	TRBJ2-3	CASSFTERRTDTQYF	TGTGCCAGCAGCTTTACCGAACGACGGACAGATACGCAGTATTTT
16	TRBV20-1	-	few	TRBJ2-1	CSASTSPPTSYNEQFF	TGCAGTGCTAGTACTAGCCCTCCCACGAGCTACAATGAGCAGTTCTTC
16	TRBV6-2/TRBV6-3	TRBD2	-	TRBJ2-1	CASSLASGSLANEQFF	TGTGCCAGCAGTCTGGCTAGCGGGAGCTTAGCCAATGAGCAGTTCTTC
15	TRBV4-1	-	many	TRBJ1-4	CASSQDKAYNEKLFF	TGCGCCAGCAGCCAAGATAAGGCTTATAATGAAAAACTGTTTTTT
15	TRBV27	-	many	TRBJ2-3	CASSPTSGRRDTQYF	TGTGCCAGCAGTCCTACTAGTGGGAGGAGAGATACGCAGTATTTT
15	TRBV6-5	-	many	TRBJ2-3	CASSYLPGVTDTQYF	TGTGCCAGCAGTTACTTGCCGGGGGTCACAGATACGCAGTATTTT
16	TRBV4-2	TRBD1	few	TRBJ2-7	CASSYTGQGSTYEQYF	TGTGCCAGCAGCTATACTGGACAGGGGTCAACCTACGAGCAGTACTTC
14	TRBV5-1	TRBD2	many	TRBJ2-1	CASSLERGHNEQFF	TGCGCCAGCAGCTTGGAGCGGGGCCACAATGAGCAGTTCTTC